This entry lists 20 T cell receptor beta chains sequenced from one sample in a study of radiotherapy plus CTLA-4 blockade in lung cancer. This table comes from immunoSEQ multiplex PCR, and its TCRdb copy is limited to in-frame clones, with some not included. The sample comprises around 80,000 clones, less than 85% of which are singletons, and more than 8% rests with the top ten. Sequenced material: peripheral blood, taken from a patient treated with radiotherapy plus ipilimumab. The origin of the receptors is a human donor with non-small cell lung cancer whose response to radiotherapy plus ipilimumab could not be evaluated.

In its sample, this clone was seen a few times. The chain uses TRBV4-1 and TRBJ2-1; TRBD2 aligns across 7 bases. Germline CDR1 reads MGHRA; CDR2 reads YSYEKL. V shed 0 bases and J 4 bases; nucleotides not matched to a gene: 6. The CDR3 runs 16 residues. This CDR3 is CASSQESSGPYNEQFF. The CDR3 DNA follows: TGCGCCAGCAGCCAAGAGTCTAGCGGCCCTTACAATGAGCAGTTCTTC.

This clone appeared a single time. The J gene is TRBJ1-1, the V gene TRBV4-1, with D possibly matching TRBD1 (6 bases). The CDR3 runs 14 residues. Germline values: CDR1 MGHRA, CDR2 YSYEKL. V was pared by 1 base and J by 4 bases, with 10 bases between. Written as DNA, the CDR3 is TGCGCCAGCAGCCAAGTACGACAGGCCACTGAAGCTTTCTTT. This codes for CASSQVRQATEAFF.

The chain combines TRBV29-1 with TRBJ2-7, with D tentatively TRBD2 (5 bases). Germline V CDR1 and CDR2: SQVTM, ANQGSEA. The V and J ends lost 3 bases and 2 bases respectively, with 8 bases between them. CDR3 length: 12 amino acids. In DNA, the CDR3 is TGCAGCGTTGAGAGGGCACCCTACGAGCAGTACTTC. Translated, it gives CSVERAPYEQYF.

The gene calls are TRBV11-3 and TRBJ2-1, with D unclear. The CDR3 has 12 residues. With 3 bases removed from V and 6 bases from J, the gap between germline ends came to 6 bases. Looked up from germline, CDR1 is SGHNT and CDR2 is YENEEA. CDR3 bases: TGTGCCAGCAGCTTGTCTCTCAATGAGCAGTTCTTC. It yields the protein CASSLSLNEQFF.

The chain joins TRBV18 to TRBJ1-4; the D gene is possibly TRBD1 (5 bases). With 3 bases removed from V and 2 bases from J, the gap between germline ends came to 10 bases. Germline values: CDR1 KGHSH, CDR2 LQKENI. The CDR3 totals 15 residues. This CDR3 reads CASSPPGGTNEKLFF. The CDR3 bases are TGTGCCAGCTCACCTCCCGGGGGTACTAATGAAAAACTGTTTTTT.

The V and J genes are TRBV5-1 and TRBJ2-2, with D perhaps matching TRBD2 (5 bases). The V end was cut by 9 bases, the J end by 6 bases, with 18 bases between. Germline assignment: CDR1 SGHRS and CDR2 YFSETQ. CDR3 size: 14 residues. DNA for the CDR3: TGCGCCAAGCAGGCCCAGGAGGCTGCCGGGGAGCTGTTTTTT. This sequence encodes CAKQAQEAAGELFF.

J is TRBJ1-6 and V is TRBV10-3; unclear D gene. V lost 10 bases, J lost 9 bases, and 22 bases lay in between. The CDR3 loop spans 15 amino acids. Germline CDR1 reads ENHRY; CDR2 reads SYGVKD. The CDR3 protein is CATREAGSWGSPLHF. The CDR3 DNA is TGTGCCACCCGGGAGGCCGGGTCATGGGGTTCACCCCTCCACTTT.

The chain employs TRBV6-5 and TRBJ1-4, with TRBD1 matching over 8 bases. Losses at the gene ends were 6 bases for V and 8 bases for J; bases not matched to a gene: 11. The germline CDR1 and CDR2 sequences are MNHEY and SVGAGI. The CDR3 has 15 amino acids. The CDR3 region has the DNA TGTGCCAGCAGGGCACTCGGACAGGGTACGGAAAAACTGTTTTTT. This sequence encodes CASRALGQGTEKLFF.

The chain recombines TRBV21-1 with TRBJ2-7; TRBD1 was called by the table and not checked on the DNA. TRBV21-1 is marked as a pseudogene. CDR3 size: 16 residues. The CDR3 nucleotides read TGTGCCAGCAGCAAAGAGCAGACAGGGAGCTCCTACGAGCAGTACTTC. This codes for CASSKEQTGSSYEQYF.

The chain employs TRBV29-1 and TRBJ2-1, with D perhaps matching TRBD2 (7 bases). The germline CDR1 and CDR2 sequences are SQVTM and ANQGSEA. Trimming took off 2 bases at V and 13 bases at J, with 18 bases between the two ends. The CDR3 consists of 13 residues. CDR3 amino acids: CSVESEGGGRQFF. In DNA, the CDR3 is TGCAGCGTTGAATCAGAAGGCGGGGGCCGCCAGTTCTTC.

The chain is built from TRBV15 and TRBJ2-3, with 8 bases identical to TRBD2. V trimming: 3 bases; J trimming: 1 base; junction bases outside the gene matches: 9. Germline CDR1 and CDR2: LNHNV and YYDKDF (reference sequence). The CDR3 covers 17 residues. The CDR3 here is CATSSPPGGARTDTQYF. The CDR3 DNA reads as TGTGCCACCAGCAGCCCCCCCGGGGGGGCCCGCACAGATACGCAGTATTTT.

This clone was seen only a few times. The J gene is TRBJ1-5, the V gene TRBV5-1; D possibly corresponds to TRBD1 (5 bases). In germline, CDR1 is SGHRS, CDR2 YFSETQ. Trimming stripped 3 bases from V and 4 bases from J, with 14 bases between. CDR3 length: 15 amino acids. The CDR3: CASSYGQEGNQPQHF. CDR3 nucleotides: TGCGCCAGCAGCTATGGGCAGGAGGGGAATCAGCCCCAGCATTTT.

This clone was seen only once. The chain combines TRBV5-4 with TRBJ2-1, with a possible D match to TRBD2 (7 bases). Trimming took 1 base from V and 6 from J, leaving 17 bases between them. The CDR3 is 16 amino acids. Germline V gene lookup returns CDR1 SGHNT and CDR2 YYREEE (reference sequence). The CDR3 sequence is CASSLQEGGAGNEQFF. The DNA of the CDR3 is TGTGCCAGCAGCTTGCAGGAGGGGGGGGCCGGCAATGAGCAGTTCTTC. The complete variable domain, with remaining parts taken from reference TRBV5-4 and TRBJ2-1, reads ETGVTQSPTHLIKTRGQQVTLRCSSQSGHNTVSWYQQALGQGPQFIFQYYREEENGRGNFPPRFSGLQFPNYSSELNVNALELDDSALYLCASSLQEGGAGNEQFFGPGTRLTVL.

This chain uses TRBV27 with TRBJ2-2; D not resolved. The germline V and J ends were trimmed by 4 bases and 7 bases, with 10 bases remaining between them. Germline-derived CDR1 and CDR2 are MNHEY and SMNVEV (reference sequence). This CDR3 is 13 amino acids long. CDR3 nucleotide sequence: TGTGCCAGCAGTTACGCGGTGAACGGGGAGCTGTTTTTT. Its protein is CASSYAVNGELFF.

This clone was seen only a few times. J is TRBJ2-7 and V is TRBV28, with D perhaps matching TRBD1 (6 bases). The CDR3 length is 13 residues. Germline V gene data show CDR1 as MDHEN and CDR2 as SYDVKM. The V gene lost 1 base and the J gene lost 3 bases, with 7 bases spanning the gap. CDR3 DNA sequence: TGTGCCAGCAGTTTATCGGACAGCTACGAGCAGTACTTC. It translates to CASSLSDSYEQYF.

The chain carries TRBV6-6 and TRBJ2-7, with 8 bases aligning to TRBD2. The V gene end was trimmed by 0 bases and the J gene end by 6 bases; junction bases not matched to a gene: 4. The CDR3 loop spans 14 amino acids. Germline V gene sequence: CDR1 MNHNY, CDR2 SVGAGI (reference sequence). The CDR3 coding sequence is TGTGCCAGCAGTTACTCGTCAGCGGGAGTCGAGCAGTACTTC. This translates into CASSYSSAGVEQYF.

CDR3 protein: CASSLQGPTSYEQYF. In nucleotides, the CDR3 is TGTGCCAGCAGCTTGCAGGGGCCAACATCCTACGAGCAGTACTTC. This chain joins TRBV5-6 and TRBJ2-7; D perhaps matches TRBD1 (6 bases). The germline V and J ends were trimmed by 1 base and 1 base, with 12 bases remaining between them. The CDR3 runs 15 residues. Per germline, CDR1 SGHDT and CDR2 YYEEEE.

V gene TRBV30 combines with J gene TRBJ1-2; D unclear. Trimming left V 1 base short and J 6 bases short, with 12 bases between. This CDR3 has 13 residues. Germline loops: CDR1 GTSNPN, CDR2 SVGIG (reference sequence). CDR3 region: CAWSGEAANGYTF. Here the CDR3 DNA reads TGTGCCTGGAGTGGAGAGGCGGCAAATGGCTACACCTTC.

V and J are TRBV10-3 and TRBJ2-2, with unresolved D. Germline V CDR1 and CDR2: ENHRY, SYGVKD. The CDR3 spans 12 residues. V lost 3 bases to trimming and J lost 6 bases, with 5 bases between them. The chain's CDR3 is CAISDTPGELFF. The CDR3 nucleotides read TGTGCCATCAGTGATACTCCCGGGGAGCTGTTTTTT.

This chain links TRBV18 with TRBJ2-3, with D uncertain. This CDR3 is 13 amino acids long. Germline loops: CDR1 KGHSH, CDR2 LQKENI. Trimming left V 3 bases short and J 6 bases short, with 10 bases between. The CDR3 protein is CASSPPSVDTQYF. For the CDR3, the DNA is TGTGCCAGCTCACCTCCGTCGGTGGATACGCAGTATTTT.